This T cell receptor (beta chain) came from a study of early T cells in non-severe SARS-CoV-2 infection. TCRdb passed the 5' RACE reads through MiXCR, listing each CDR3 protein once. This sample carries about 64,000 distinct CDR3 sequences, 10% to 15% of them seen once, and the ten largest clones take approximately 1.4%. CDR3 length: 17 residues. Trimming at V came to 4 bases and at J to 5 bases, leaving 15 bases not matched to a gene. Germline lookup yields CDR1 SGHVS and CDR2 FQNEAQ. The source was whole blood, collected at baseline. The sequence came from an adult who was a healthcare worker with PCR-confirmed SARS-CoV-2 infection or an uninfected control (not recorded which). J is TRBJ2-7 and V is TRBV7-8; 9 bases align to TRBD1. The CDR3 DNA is TGTGCCAGCAGCTCGTATGCCGGGACAGGGCCTTCTCACGAGCAGTACTTC. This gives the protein CASSSYAGTGPSHEQYF. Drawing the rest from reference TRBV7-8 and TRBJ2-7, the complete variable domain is GAGVSQSPRYKVAKRGQDVALRCDPISGHVSLFWYQQALGQGPEFLTYFQNEAQLDKSGLPSDRFFAERPEGSVSTLKIQRTQQEDSAVYLCASSSYAGTGPSHEQYFGPGTRLTVT.